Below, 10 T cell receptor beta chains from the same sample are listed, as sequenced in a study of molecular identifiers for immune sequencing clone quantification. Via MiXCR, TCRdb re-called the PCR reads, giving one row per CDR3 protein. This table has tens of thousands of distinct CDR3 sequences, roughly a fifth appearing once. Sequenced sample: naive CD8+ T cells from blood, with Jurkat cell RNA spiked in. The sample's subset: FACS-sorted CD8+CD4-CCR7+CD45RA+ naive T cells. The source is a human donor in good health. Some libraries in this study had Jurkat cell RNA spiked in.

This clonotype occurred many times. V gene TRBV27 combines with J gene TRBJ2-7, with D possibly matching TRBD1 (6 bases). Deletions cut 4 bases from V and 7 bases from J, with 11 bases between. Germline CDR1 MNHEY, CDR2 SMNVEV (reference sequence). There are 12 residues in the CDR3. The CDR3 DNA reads TGTGCCAGCAGTTCAGGGGTGGGGGAGCAGTACTTC. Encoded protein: CASSSGVGEQYF.

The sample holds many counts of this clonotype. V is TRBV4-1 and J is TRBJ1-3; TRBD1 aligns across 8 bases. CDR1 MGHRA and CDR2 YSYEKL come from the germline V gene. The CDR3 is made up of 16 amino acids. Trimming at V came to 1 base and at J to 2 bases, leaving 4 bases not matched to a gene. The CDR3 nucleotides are TGCGCCAGCAGCCAAGCCCAGGGGGCTCCTGGAAACACCATATATTTT. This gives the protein CASSQAQGAPGNTIYF.

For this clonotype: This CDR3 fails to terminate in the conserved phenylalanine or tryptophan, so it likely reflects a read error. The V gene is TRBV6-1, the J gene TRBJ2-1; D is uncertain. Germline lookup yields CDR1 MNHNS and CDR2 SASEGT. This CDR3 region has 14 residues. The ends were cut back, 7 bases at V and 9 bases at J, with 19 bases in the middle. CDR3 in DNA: TGTGCCAGCACCTTAGAACCGGCTCTATTTGAGCAGTTCTCC. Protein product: CASTLEPALFEQFS.

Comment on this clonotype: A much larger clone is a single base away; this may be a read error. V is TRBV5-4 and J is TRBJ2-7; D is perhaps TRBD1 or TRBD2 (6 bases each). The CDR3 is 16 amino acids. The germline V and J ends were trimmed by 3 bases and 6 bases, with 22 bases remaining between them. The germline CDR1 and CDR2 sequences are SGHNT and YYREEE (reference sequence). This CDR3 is CASSSTVIGGTPEQYF. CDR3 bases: TGTGCCAGCAGCTCGACCGTCATAGGGGGGACACCCGAGCAGTACTTC.

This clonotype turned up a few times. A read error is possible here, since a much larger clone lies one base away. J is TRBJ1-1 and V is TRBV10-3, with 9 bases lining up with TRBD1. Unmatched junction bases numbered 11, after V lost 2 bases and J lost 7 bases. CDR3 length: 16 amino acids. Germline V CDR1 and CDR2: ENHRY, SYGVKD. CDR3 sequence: CAISELLRTGADEAFF. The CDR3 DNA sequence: TGTGCCATCAGTGAGCTACTAAGGACAGGGGCTGATGAAGCTTTCTTT.

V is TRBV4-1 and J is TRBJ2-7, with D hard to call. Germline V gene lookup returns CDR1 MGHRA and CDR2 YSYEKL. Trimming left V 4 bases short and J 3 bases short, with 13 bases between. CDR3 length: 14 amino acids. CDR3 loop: CASSLGRHSYEQYF. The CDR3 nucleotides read TGCGCCAGCAGCCTCGGACGACACAGCTACGAGCAGTACTTC.

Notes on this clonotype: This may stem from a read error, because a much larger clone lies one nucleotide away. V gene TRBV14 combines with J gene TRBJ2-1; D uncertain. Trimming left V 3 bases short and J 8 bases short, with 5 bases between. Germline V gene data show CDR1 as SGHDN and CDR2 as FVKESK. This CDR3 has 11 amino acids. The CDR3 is CASSHYDEQFF. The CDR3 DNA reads TGTGCCAGCAGCCATTACGATGAGCAGTTCTTC.

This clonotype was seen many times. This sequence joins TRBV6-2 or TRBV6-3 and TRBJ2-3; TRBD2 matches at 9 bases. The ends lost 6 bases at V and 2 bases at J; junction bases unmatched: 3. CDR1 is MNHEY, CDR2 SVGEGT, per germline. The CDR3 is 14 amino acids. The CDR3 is CASRTSGYTDTQYF. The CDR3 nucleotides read TGTGCCAGCAGGACTAGCGGTTACACAGATACGCAGTATTTT.

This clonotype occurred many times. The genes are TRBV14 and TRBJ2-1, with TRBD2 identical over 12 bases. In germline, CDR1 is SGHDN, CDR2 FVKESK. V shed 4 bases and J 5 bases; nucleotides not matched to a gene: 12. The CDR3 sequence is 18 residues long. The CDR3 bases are TGTGCCAGCAGCCGGACTAGCGGGACCCTAAGGGCGGACAATGAGCAGTTCTTC. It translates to CASSRTSGTLRADNEQFF.

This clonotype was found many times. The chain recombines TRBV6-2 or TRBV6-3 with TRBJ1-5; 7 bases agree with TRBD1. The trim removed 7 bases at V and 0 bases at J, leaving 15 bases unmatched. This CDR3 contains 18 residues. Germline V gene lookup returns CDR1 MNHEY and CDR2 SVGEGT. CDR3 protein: CASTPIDRVRVSNQPQHF. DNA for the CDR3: TGTGCCAGCACCCCGATAGACAGGGTACGTGTTAGCAATCAGCCCCAGCATTTT.